This TCR beta chain derives from a study of T cell responses to AZD1222 COVID-19 vaccine. Overall study: Whether given at about 4 or about 12 weeks, second doses were pooled.

The CDR3 runs 15 residues. Trimming took 5 bases from V and 7 from J; bases not matched to a gene: 6. The germline gives CDR1 SGHVS, CDR2 FNYEAQ. Study-wide points: After two AZD1222 doses, spike-specific TCR breadth and depth rose versus day 0. Donors skewed white British and female; clonal diversity was possibly underestimated. Unmutated regions of variants are reportedly targeted by nearly half of spike-specific TCRs.

About this clone itself: Its antigen remains unknown.

TCRdb keeps only in-frame clones here, not all; method: immunoSEQ multiplex PCR. This sample carries about 53,000 clones, 65% to 85% of them seen once, and the ten largest clones take over 20%. This clonotype was obtained from an adult in good health. The chain couples TRBV7-6 to TRBJ1-6; TRBD1 aligns across 9 bases. The sample consisted of peripheral blood, taken on day 0 of AZD1222 vaccination. CDR3 nucleotide sequence: TGTGCCAGCAGCCAAGAGACAGGGGGAAATTCACCCCTCCACTTT. Translated, it gives CASSQETGGNSPLHF.